The TCR beta chain under discussion was sequenced for a study of TIL therapy for anti-PD-1-resistant metastatic lung cancer. Study-level information: Tumors were harvested before any PD-1/PD-L1 blockade. By whole-exome sequencing, median non-synonymous tumor mutation burden was roughly 1.6 mutations per megabase. Several tumors were EGFR-mutant and two were ALK-rearranged.

Whole-study findings and limits: The baseline peripheral repertoire was partially replaced by infused TIL clonotypes that later decayed.

This CDR3 is 13 amino acids long. CDR1 and CDR2 from the germline V gene are SGHKS and YYEKEE (reference sequence). Regarding this clone: The antigen is undetermined. One junction end disagrees with the germline gene, perhaps due to a read error.

Sequencing used immunoSEQ v3. Here immunoSEQ multiplex PCR was the method, and the copy in TCRdb shows in-frame clones only, minus some. The data hold under 55,000 clones, with around 80% observed a single time. Time point denoted: pre-treatment sample, taken before nivolumab and TIL therapy. The receptor was isolated from a woman aged 30-79 years with non-small cell lung cancer. The sequenced sample was blood, obtained at baseline. This chain connects TRBV5-5 to TRBJ2-5; 7 bases are shared with TRBD1. The CDR3 coding sequence is TGTGCCAGCAGCCACCCCTACCAGGACAGGACGGACTTC. Its translation: CASSHPYQDRTDF.